The clone carrying this TCR beta chain was seen a handful of times. The source of the sample is a study of blood T cell repertoires in COVID-19. On the study more broadly: Specimens from acute and convalescent COVID-19 originated in the United States, Italy and Spain. T cells, B-cell-depleted T cells, or PBMCs supplied cDNA or gDNA.

The germline V gene has CDR1 SGHTS and CDR2 YDEGEE. The CDR3 is made up of 15 amino acids. The V segment lost 0 bases and the J segment 6 bases; nucleotides outside the gene matches: 5. The protocol was immunoSEQ multiplex PCR, while the TCRdb copy is restricted to in-frame clones and leaves out a portion. This sample has 95,000 to 120,000 clones; roughly 85% occur once, and the top ten carry about 5.5%. The origin of this receptor is a woman aged 60 to 75 with COVID-19, enrolled during active disease. The sequencing sample was made of peripheral blood. This sequence joins TRBV5-8 and TRBJ1-1; the match to TRBD1 covers 10 bases. CDR3 coding DNA: TGTGCCAGCAGCTTGGGTTGGGGGACAGGGGCTGAAGCTTTCTTT. Its protein product is CASSLGWGTGAEAFF.